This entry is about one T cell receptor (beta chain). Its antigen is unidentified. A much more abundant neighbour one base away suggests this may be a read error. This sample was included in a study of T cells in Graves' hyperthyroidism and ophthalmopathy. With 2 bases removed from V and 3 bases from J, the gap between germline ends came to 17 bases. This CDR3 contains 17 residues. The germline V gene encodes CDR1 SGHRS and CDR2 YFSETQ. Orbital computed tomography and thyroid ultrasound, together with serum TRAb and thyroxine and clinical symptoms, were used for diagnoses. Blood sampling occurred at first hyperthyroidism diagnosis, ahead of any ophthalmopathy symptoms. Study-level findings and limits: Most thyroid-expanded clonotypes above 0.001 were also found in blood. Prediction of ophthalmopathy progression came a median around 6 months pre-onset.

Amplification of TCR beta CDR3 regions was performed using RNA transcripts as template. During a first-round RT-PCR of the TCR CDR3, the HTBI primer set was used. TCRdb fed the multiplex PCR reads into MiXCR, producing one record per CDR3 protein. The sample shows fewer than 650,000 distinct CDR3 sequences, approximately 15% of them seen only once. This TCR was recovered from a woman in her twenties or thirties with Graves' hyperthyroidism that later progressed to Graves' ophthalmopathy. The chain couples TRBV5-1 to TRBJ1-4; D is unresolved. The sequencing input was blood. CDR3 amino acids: CASSLGSSSAPNEKLFF. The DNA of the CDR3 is TGCGCCAGCAGCTTAGGCAGCTCTTCCGCACCTAATGAAAAACTGTTTTTT.